This record looks at one T cell receptor beta chain sequence and its context. The antigen is undetermined. The source of the sample is a study of cytomegalovirus exposure and HLA in healthy donors. Study-wide results and limits: Later analysis showed most CMV-associated TCR beta chains appearing HLA-restricted.

Per the germline V gene, CDR1 is SGHNT and CDR2 is YYREEE (reference sequence). This CDR3 is built from 16 residues. The V and J ends lost 5 bases and 1 base, in that order; junction bases with no gene match: 7. The primer mix had 60 Vbeta and 13 Jbeta primers. The method was immunoSEQ multiplex PCR; TCRdb's version includes in-frame clones alone and lacks a portion of them. The sample includes around 40,000 clones, 66% of them seen just once. V usage is TRBV5-4 and J usage is TRBJ1-2; the match to TRBD1 covers 11 bases. This sequence originates from a man aged 50 to 60 in good health and CMV-seropositive. The sequenced sample consisted of PBMCs. CDR3 residues: CASSPGTGGNNYGYTF. For the CDR3, the DNA is TGTGCCAGCAGTCCCGGGACAGGGGGTAATAACTATGGCTACACCTTC.